This TCR beta chain was retrieved from a study of blood T cell repertoires in COVID-19. Study information: COVID-19 samples collected from the United States, Italy and Spain covered acute and convalescent phases. T cells, B-cell-depleted T cells, or PBMCs supplied cDNA or gDNA.

V was clipped by 5 bases and J by 8 bases; unmatched bases: 17. The CDR3 covers 17 residues. The germline V gene has CDR1 SEHNR and CDR2 FQNEAQ (reference sequence). Per the authors' pipeline: Counts of nucleated cells, estimated from reference gene primer amplification, were obtained. Using immunoSEQ multiplex PCR, the repertoire was profiled, and TCRdb retains in-frame clones only, with some absent. That table furnishes V, J and clone size, whereas the DNA furnished D and trimming. Of about 240,000 clones detected, about four fifths appear once; the ten largest clones hold 1.9%. The genes are TRBV7-9 and TRBJ2-4; 8 bases fit TRBD2. The sample taken for sequencing was peripheral blood. This sequence originates from a man younger than 40 who had recovered from COVID-19. CDR3 nucleotides: TGTGCCAGCAGCCCAGTAGGGGGTGCGGGGGGCAGGGACATTCAGTACTTC. Its protein is CASSPVGGAGGRDIQYF.